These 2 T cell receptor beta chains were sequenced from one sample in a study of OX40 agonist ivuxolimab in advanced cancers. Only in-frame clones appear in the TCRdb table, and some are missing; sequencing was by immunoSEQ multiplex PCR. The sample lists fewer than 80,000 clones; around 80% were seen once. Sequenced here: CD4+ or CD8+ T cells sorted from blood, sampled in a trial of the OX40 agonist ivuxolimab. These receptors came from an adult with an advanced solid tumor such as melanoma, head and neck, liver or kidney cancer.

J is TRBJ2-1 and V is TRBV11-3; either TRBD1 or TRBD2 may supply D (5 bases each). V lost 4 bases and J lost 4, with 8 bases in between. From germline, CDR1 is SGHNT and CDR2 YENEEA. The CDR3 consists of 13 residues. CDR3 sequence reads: CASSSGPYNEQFF. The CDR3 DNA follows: TGTGCCAGCAGCTCGGGACCTTACAATGAGCAGTTCTTC.

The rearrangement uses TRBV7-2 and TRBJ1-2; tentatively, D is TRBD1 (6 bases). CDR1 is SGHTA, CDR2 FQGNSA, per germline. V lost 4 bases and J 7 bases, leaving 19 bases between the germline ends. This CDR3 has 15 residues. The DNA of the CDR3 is TGTGCCAGCAGCTACCCGGGGGAGGGCAGGGGTGGCTACACCTTC. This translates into CASSYPGEGRGGYTF.